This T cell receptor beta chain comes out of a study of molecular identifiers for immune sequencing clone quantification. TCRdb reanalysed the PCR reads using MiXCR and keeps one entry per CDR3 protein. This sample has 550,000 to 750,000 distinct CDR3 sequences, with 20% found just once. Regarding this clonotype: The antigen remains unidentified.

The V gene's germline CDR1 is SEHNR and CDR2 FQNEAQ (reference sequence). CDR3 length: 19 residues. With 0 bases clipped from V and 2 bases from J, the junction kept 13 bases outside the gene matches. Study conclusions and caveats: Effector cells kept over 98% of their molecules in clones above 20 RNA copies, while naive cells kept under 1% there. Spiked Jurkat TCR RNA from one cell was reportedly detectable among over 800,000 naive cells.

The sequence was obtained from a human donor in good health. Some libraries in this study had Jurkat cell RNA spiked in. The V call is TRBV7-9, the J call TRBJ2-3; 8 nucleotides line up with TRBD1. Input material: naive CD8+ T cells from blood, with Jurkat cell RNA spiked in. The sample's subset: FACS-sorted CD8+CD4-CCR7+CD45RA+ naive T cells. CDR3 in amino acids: CASSLASRGPFRNTDTQYF. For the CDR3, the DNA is TGTGCCAGCAGCTTAGCAAGCAGGGGGCCTTTTAGAAACACAGATACGCAGTATTTT. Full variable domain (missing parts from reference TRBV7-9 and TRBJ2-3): DTGVSQNPRHKITKRGQNVTFRCDPISEHNRLYWYRQTLGQGPEFLTYFQNEAQLEKSRLLSDRFSAERPKGSFSTLEIQRTEQGDSAMYLCASSLASRGPFRNTDTQYFGPGTRLTVL.